This T cell receptor beta chain is drawn from a study of cytomegalovirus exposure and HLA in healthy donors. About the study: As an earlier analysis found, about 179 million T cells yielded 117 million unique TCR beta sequences. Study-wide points: There were a few CMV-associated chains whose specificity for CMV antigens was confirmed in vitro.

60 Vbeta and 13 Jbeta primers were used in PCR. TCRdb keeps only in-frame clones here, not all; method: immunoSEQ multiplex PCR. The repertoire holds around 190,000 clones, with approximately 80% as singletons. V shed 3 bases and J shed 2 bases, with 6 bases lying between them. The CDR3 covers 13 residues. Germline V lookup: CDR1 SGDLS, CDR2 YYNGEE. Worth noting for this clone: What it binds is unknown.

This receptor was obtained from a girl aged 2-15 years in good health and CMV-seropositive. The sequencing sample was made of PBMCs. This chain connects TRBV9 to TRBJ2-1, with D unresolved. The CDR3 spells CASSGAAYNEQFF. The DNA for the CDR3 is TGTGCCAGCAGCGGGGCAGCCTACAATGAGCAGTTCTTC.